Following are 30 T cell receptor beta chains from one sample sequenced in a study of human T cells and chemical hapten exposure (dated by TCRdb to about 2021). Library preparation used RACE. The listed sequencing device is NextSeq 500. TCRdb reprocessed the public reads (quality trimming at Q25 with fastp, clone calling with MiXCR) and kept in-frame beta chains. Rows with one shared CDR3 protein collapse into an entry with the most common genes and DNA. This sample lists about 200,000 distinct CDR3 sequences; roughly a quarter were detected once. The top ten constitute about 2.3% of the sample. The sample's time point label is to be understood as: patch test 3, about 24 weeks after DPC sensitization. The treatment or condition label for this specimen denotes: therapeutic diphenylcyclopropenone sensitization with weekly scalp DPC. Sequenced material: whole blood, taken in connection with sensitization to the hapten diphenylcyclopropenone (DPC). The source is a woman between 40 and 55 years old with alopecia areata. Some clones in this sample may be carry-over from other donors' samples.

The chain recombines TRBV7-2 with TRBJ2-1; 8 nucleotides match TRBD1. The trim removed 8 bases at V and 8 bases at J, leaving 11 bases unmatched. The germline CDR1 and CDR2 sequences are SGHTA and FQGNSA. The CDR3 has 14 amino acids. In DNA, the CDR3 is TGTGCCAGCTCCCGGGACAGGACCAGCGATGAGCAGTTCTTC. The encoded protein is CASSRDRTSDEQFF.

V gene TRBV7-8 combines with J gene TRBJ2-2, with TRBD1 matching over 8 bases. Germline trimming cut 4 bases from V and 4 bases from J; bases unmatched to any gene: 8. Per germline, CDR1 SGHVS and CDR2 FQNEAQ. The CDR3 contains 16 residues. This CDR3 is CASSSRTGWGTGELFF. CDR3 in DNA: TGTGCCAGCAGCTCGCGGACAGGGTGGGGCACCGGGGAGCTGTTTTTT.

The sample holds many counts of this clonotype. This chain joins TRBV7-2 and TRBJ1-5; D remains unclear. The CDR3 spans 12 residues. In germline, CDR1 is SGHTA, CDR2 FQGNSA. V shed 3 bases and J shed 6 bases, with 6 bases lying between them. In DNA, the CDR3 is TGTGCCAGCAGCTTCGATACTCAGCCCCAGCATTTT. This sequence encodes CASSFDTQPQHF. Looking up the rest from reference TRBV7-2 and TRBJ1-5 gives the full variable domain: GAGVSQSPSNKVTEKGKDVELRCDPISGHTALYWYRQSLGQGLEFLIYFQGNSAPDKSGLPSDRFSAERTGGSVSTLTIQRTQQEDSAVYLCASSFDTQPQHFGDGTRLSIL.

This clonotype was found a few times. This sequence joins TRBV11-3 and TRBJ2-5; 11 bases align to TRBD2. There are 16 residues in the CDR3. Germline CDR1 SGHNT, CDR2 YENEEA. With 1 base clipped from V and 0 bases from J, the junction kept 1 base outside the gene matches. The CDR3 DNA reads as TGTGCCAGCAGCTTAGGGACTAGCGGGTACCAAGAGACCCAGTACTTC. Protein product: CASSLGTSGYQETQYF.

The rearrangement joins TRBV28 to TRBJ2-7; D ambiguous. The CDR3 totals 12 residues. Per the germline V gene, CDR1 is MDHEN and CDR2 is SYDVKM. The V end lost 7 bases, the J end lost 0 bases, and 7 bases lay between the germline ends. The DNA of the CDR3 is TGTGCCAGCACCCGGAGCTCCTACGAGCAGTACTTC. Its translation is CASTRSSYEQYF.

This chain links TRBV5-1 with TRBJ2-3, with no clear D. The V end was cut by 4 bases, the J end by 1 base, with 7 bases between. Germline V gene lookup returns CDR1 SGHRS and CDR2 YFSETQ. CDR3 length equals 13 residues. This CDR3 is CASSIPGTDTQYF. The CDR3 coding sequence is TGCGCCAGCAGCATTCCTGGCACAGATACGCAGTATTTT.

This clonotype was recorded a few times. The CDR3 reads CASSFRGKSETQYF. The CDR3 DNA sequence: TGTGCCAGCAGTTTCCGTGGGAAGTCGGAGACCCAGTACTTC. The chain employs TRBV28 and TRBJ2-5; D call uncertain. Trimming left V 3 bases short and J 5 bases short, with 13 bases between. CDR1 and CDR2 (germline): MDHEN, SYDVKM. There are 14 residues in the CDR3. Using reference TRBV28 and TRBJ2-5 for the parts outside the CDR3, the full variable domain is DVKVTQSSRYLVKRTGEKVFLECVQDMDHENMFWYRQDPGLGLRLIYFSYDVKMKEKGDIPEGYSVSREKKERFSLILESASTNQTSMYLCASSFRGKSETQYFGPGTRLLVL.

This clonotype was detected a few times. This chain connects TRBV28 to TRBJ2-3; 7 nucleotides line up with TRBD1. V shed 3 bases and J 4 bases; nucleotides not matched to a gene: 19. Per germline, CDR1 MDHEN and CDR2 SYDVKM. The CDR3 has 19 amino acids. The CDR3 sequence is CASSLWRQGMASSPDTQYF. Written as DNA, the CDR3 is TGTGCCAGCAGTTTGTGGAGACAGGGCATGGCCTCCTCCCCAGATACGCAGTATTTT.

The chain couples TRBV20-1 to TRBJ1-1; no definite D call. There are 12 residues in the CDR3. V lost 7 bases, J lost 0 bases, and 9 bases lay in between. Germline assignment: CDR1 DFQATT and CDR2 SNEGSKA (reference sequence). In DNA, the CDR3 is TGCAGTGGCGGACGGTTGAACACTGAAGCTTTCTTT. Its protein product is CSGGRLNTEAFF.

This clonotype occurred a few times. The CDR3 reads CASSRGLPLGQETQYF. CDR3 DNA sequence: TGCGCCAGCAGTCGAGGACTACCCCTGGGGCAAGAGACCCAGTACTTC. The chain uses TRBV4-1 and TRBJ2-5; possible D gene TRBD2, 6 bases. Trimming left V 6 bases short and J 2 bases short, with 19 bases between. The CDR3 runs 16 residues. From germline, CDR1 is MGHRA and CDR2 YSYEKL.

The gene calls are TRBV12-3 or TRBV12-4 and TRBJ2-3; TRBD2 matches 7 bases. This CDR3 has 15 residues. The V and J ends lost 6 bases and 4 bases, in that order; junction bases with no gene match: 10. CDR3 in DNA: TGTGCCAGCAGCCGACTAGCTTTCGGGCCAGATACGCAGTATTTT. As protein: CASSRLAFGPDTQYF.

The V gene is TRBV5-1, the J gene TRBJ2-7; D gene ambiguous. V was clipped by 0 bases and J by 3 bases, with 13 bases between them. Germline lookup yields CDR1 SGHRS and CDR2 YFSETQ. The CDR3 extends over 15 amino acids. CDR3 in amino acids: CASSLAGTRSYEQYF. For the CDR3, the DNA is TGCGCCAGCAGCTTGGCCGGCACTCGTAGCTACGAGCAGTACTTC.

In this sample, this clonotype turned up a few times. The chain employs TRBV28 and TRBJ1-5; D unresolved. The CDR3 spans 14 residues. Trimming cost V 7 bases and J 3 bases, with 13 bases left between them. CDR1 is MDHEN, CDR2 SYDVKM, per germline. This chain's CDR3 is CASTQDGTNQPQHF. The DNA for the CDR3 is TGTGCCAGCACCCAAGATGGTACCAATCAGCCCCAGCATTTT.

This clonotype was counted ten times or more. The chain is built from TRBV7-2 and TRBJ1-1, with D possibly TRBD1 on 6 matching bases. Germline V gives CDR1 SGHTA, CDR2 FQGNSA. V shed 3 bases and J shed 0 bases, with 8 bases lying between them. This CDR3 spans 14 amino acids. The CDR3 region has the DNA TGTGCCAGCAGCTTGGGACATTTGAACACTGAAGCTTTCTTT. Translating it yields CASSLGHLNTEAFF.

This clonotype was picked up a small number of times. The rearrangement links TRBV4-3 to TRBJ2-7, with 10 bases aligning to TRBD1. The V gene end was trimmed by 1 base and the J gene end by 6 bases; junction bases not matched to a gene: 6. CDR3 length: 15 amino acids. Per germline, CDR1 LGHNA and CDR2 YSLEER. The CDR3 region is CASSQAGTGVFEQYF. The CDR3 region has the DNA TGCGCCAGCAGCCAAGCCGGGACAGGGGTTTTCGAGCAGTACTTC.

The chain combines TRBV5-5 with TRBJ2-7, with D perhaps TRBD2 (6 bases). The CDR3 contains 14 residues. Germline V gives CDR1 SGHKS, CDR2 YYEKEE (reference sequence). The V end lost 4 bases, the J end lost 7 bases, and 18 bases lay between the germline ends. The DNA of the CDR3 is TGTGCCAGCAGCCCACGTCGGGGGATGGGAGAGCAGTACTTC. As protein: CASSPRRGMGEQYF.

Many counts were recorded for this clonotype. The chain employs TRBV19 and TRBJ2-2; possibly TRBD2 for D (5 bases). Between the trimmed V and J ends, which lost 7 bases and 1 base, there was a span of 10 bases. CDR1 LNHDA and CDR2 SQIVND come from the germline V gene (reference sequence). The CDR3 has 14 amino acids. The CDR3 spells CASTERGNTGELFF. In nucleotides, the CDR3 is TGTGCCAGTACTGAACGGGGGAACACCGGGGAGCTGTTTTTT.

This clonotype was counted only a few times. The chain couples TRBV24-1 to TRBJ1-2, with a possible D match to TRBD1 (5 bases). Per the germline V gene, CDR1 is KGHDR and CDR2 is SFDVKD. This CDR3 region has 13 residues. Trimming shortened V by 0 bases and J by 8 bases, and 9 bases separated the two germline ends. In DNA form, the CDR3 reads TGTGCCACCAGTGATTTGCCCGGGGACGGCTACACCTTC. Translated, it gives CATSDLPGDGYTF.

The chain couples TRBV5-1 to TRBJ2-3; D could derive from TRBD1 or TRBD2 (6 bases each). Trimming took off 3 bases at V and 3 bases at J, with 14 bases between the two ends. Germline CDR1 reads SGHRS; CDR2 reads YFSETQ. This CDR3 is 15 amino acids long. This CDR3 reads CASSSEGESTDTQYF. The CDR3 bases are TGCGCCAGCAGCTCGGAGGGGGAGAGTACAGATACGCAGTATTTT.

The V and J genes are TRBV25-1 and TRBJ1-1, with no clear D. The CDR3 sequence is 12 residues long. V was clipped by 3 bases and J by 4 bases, with 6 bases between them. Germline CDR1 reads MGHDK; CDR2 reads SYGVNS. The CDR3 DNA follows: TGTGCCAGCAGTGACCTTGTCACTGAAGCTTTCTTT. Translated, it gives CASSDLVTEAFF.

The J gene is TRBJ1-1, the V gene TRBV20-1, with 9 bases aligning to TRBD1. V gave up 2 bases and J gave up 1 base; unmatched junction bases: 8. This CDR3 is 16 amino acids long. Germline CDR1 and CDR2: DFQATT and SNEGSKA (reference sequence). In DNA, the CDR3 is TGCAGTGCTAGAACCCGGACAGGGGTTCGGAACACTGAAGCTTTCTTT. Translated, it gives CSARTRTGVRNTEAFF.

The rearrangement uses TRBV7-3 and TRBJ1-2; 7 nucleotides align to TRBD1. The germline V gene has CDR1 SGHTA and CDR2 FQGTGA. V dropped 4 bases and J dropped 1; count of bases not matched to a gene: 9. CDR3 length: 16 residues. CDR3 sequence: CASSYNRDSRNYGYTF. The CDR3 DNA is TGTGCCAGCAGCTATAACCGGGACAGCCGTAACTATGGCTACACCTTC.

This chain uses TRBV7-2 with TRBJ2-7; tentatively, D is TRBD2 (5 bases). Trimming took off 1 base at V and 4 bases at J, with 11 bases between the two ends. The CDR3 runs to 14 residues. CDR1 and CDR2 (germline): SGHTA, FQGNSA. CDR3: CASSLGASGYEQYF. The CDR3 bases are TGTGCCAGCAGCTTAGGGGCTTCGGGGTACGAGCAGTACTTC.

In this sample, this clonotype turned up a few times. The rearrangement joins TRBV9 to TRBJ2-3, with D possibly TRBD2 on 6 matching bases. Trimming shortened V by 0 bases and J by 4 bases, and 15 bases separated the two germline ends. Germline CDR1 reads SGDLS; CDR2 reads YYNGEE. The CDR3 contains 16 residues. The CDR3 bases are TGTGCCAGCAGCGTAGCTCTTCTCGGCGGGGCAGATACGCAGTATTTT. Translating it yields CASSVALLGGADTQYF.

The J gene is TRBJ2-7, the V gene TRBV6-6; 7 positions agree with TRBD1. The germline CDR1 and CDR2 sequences are MNHNY and SVGAGI (reference sequence). CDR3 length: 12 residues. The ends lost 6 bases at V and 12 bases at J; junction bases unmatched: 11. In nucleotides, the CDR3 is TGTGCCAGCAGCCGACAGGGAAAAGAAGGGTACTTC. Protein product: CASSRQGKEGYF.

The chain is built from TRBV4-1 and TRBJ2-1; D is perhaps TRBD2 (6 bases). With 1 base removed from V and 0 bases from J, the gap between germline ends came to 10 bases. Germline CDR1 reads MGHRA; CDR2 reads YSYEKL. The CDR3 sequence is 16 residues long. CDR3 coding DNA: TGCGCCAGCAGCCAAGGGGGGAGGAGCTCCTACAATGAGCAGTTCTTC. Protein: CASSQGGRSSYNEQFF.

The rearrangement links TRBV5-4 to TRBJ2-7; the D gene is possibly TRBD2 (6 bases). Germline-derived CDR1 and CDR2 are SGHNT and YYREEE (reference sequence). The CDR3 contains 15 residues. Trimming shortened V by 5 bases and J by 1 base, and 16 bases separated the two germline ends. DNA for the CDR3: TGTGCCAGCAGTTTGCCGGGACTGAATTCCTACGAGCAGTACTTC. Its protein is CASSLPGLNSYEQYF.

The chain joins TRBV7-9 to TRBJ1-1, with 7 positions matching TRBD1. The germline V gene encodes CDR1 SEHNR and CDR2 FQNEAQ (reference sequence). V lost 2 bases, J lost 4 bases, and 7 bases stayed unmatched. This CDR3 has 15 residues. The CDR3 spells CASSLTGQDGTEAFF. CDR3 sequence (DNA): TGTGCCAGCAGCTTAACAGGACAGGACGGCACTGAAGCTTTCTTT.

This clonotype was detected only once. The genes are TRBV20-1 and TRBJ2-3; D is possibly TRBD1 or TRBD2 (5 bases each). With 5 bases removed from V and 1 base from J, the gap between germline ends came to 13 bases. Germline V gene data show CDR1 as DFQATT and CDR2 as SNEGSKA (reference sequence). The CDR3 totals 14 residues. The CDR3 spells CSARSWGRTDTQYF. In DNA, the CDR3 is TGCAGTGCTCGGTCTTGGGGACGCACAGATACGCAGTATTTT.

V is TRBV21-1 and J is TRBJ1-2. TRBV21-1 is flagged as a pseudogene. CDR3 length: 12 residues. The chain's CDR3 is CASINAGDGYTF. The DNA for the CDR3 is TGTGCCAGCATCAACGCGGGGGATGGCTACACCTTC.